This TCR beta chain was recovered during a study of control samples from healthy donors and cancer patients. With V trimmed by 3 bases and J by 4 bases, 10 bases remained unmatched. The CDR3 spans 17 residues. Germline CDR1 reads MNHNS; CDR2 reads SASEGT. Method: immunoSEQ multiplex PCR; TCRdb's copy keeps in-frame clones and lacks some. Among some 99,000 clones listed, approximately 90% were seen once. The material sequenced was blood. This rearrangement joins TRBV6-1 to TRBJ2-7; 12 nucleotides match TRBD2. The clonotype was recovered from a human donor in good health. The donor label of this sample is uncertain. CDR3 sequence: CASSDPSSGGDGYEQYF. The CDR3 DNA is TGTGCCAGCAGTGACCCCTCTAGCGGGGGGGACGGGTACGAGCAGTACTTC.